This TCR beta chain comes out of a study of cytomegalovirus exposure and HLA in healthy donors. In the PCR, 60 Vbeta and 13 Jbeta primers were used. TCRdb's copy holds only in-frame clones and misses some; the assay was immunoSEQ multiplex PCR. The sample has about 180,000 clones, 79% seen once. V lost 2 bases and J lost 7, with 11 bases in between. The CDR3 is made up of 14 amino acids. Germline V gives CDR1 MNHNY, CDR2 SVGAGI (reference sequence). The sequencing input was PBMCs. The clonotype comes from a woman between 40 and 50 years old in good health and CMV-seronegative. The chain uses TRBV6-6 and TRBJ1-4; D not resolved. CDR3 sequence reads: CASSYATRGEKLFF. The CDR3 DNA reads as TGTGCCAGCAGTTACGCAACGCGAGGTGAAAAACTGTTTTTT.